Shown below are 8 T cell receptor beta chains from a single sample sequenced in a study of blood T cell repertoires in COVID-19. Method: immunoSEQ multiplex PCR; TCRdb's copy keeps in-frame clones and lacks some. The sample consists of more than 200,000 clones, 86% of them appearing once. Material for sequencing was peripheral blood. These receptor sequences come from a woman aged 45 to 65 with acute or convalescent COVID-19.

V and J are TRBV11-3 and TRBJ2-1, with no clear D. Trimming stripped 3 bases from V and 7 bases from J, with 4 bases between. The germline V gene encodes CDR1 SGHNT and CDR2 YENEEA. The CDR3 is made up of 11 amino acids. The CDR3 region has the DNA TGTGCCAGCAGCTTGAGGAATGAGCAGTTCTTC. Residues: CASSLRNEQFF. Supplemented by reference TRBV11-3 and TRBJ2-1, the full variable domain reads EAGVVQSPRYKIIEKKQPVAFWCNPISGHNTLYWYLQNLGQGPELLIRYENEEAVDDSQLPKDRFSAERLKGVDSTLKIQPAELGDSAVYLCASSLRNEQFFGPGTRLTVL.

The chain has TRBV6-1 and TRBJ2-6, with 9 bases lining up with TRBD1. J was trimmed by 2 bases and V by 1 base; bases with no gene match: 3. This CDR3 is 17 amino acids long. Germline V lookup: CDR1 MNHNS, CDR2 SASEGT. Written as DNA, the CDR3 is TGTGCCAGCAGTGAAGGGACAGGGGCGGCTGGGGCCAACGTCCTGACTTTC. The encoded protein is CASSEGTGAAGANVLTF.

The rearrangement uses TRBV2 and TRBJ1-5; perhaps TRBD1 as D (6 bases). V shed 5 bases and J shed 7 bases, with 18 bases lying between them. Germline assignment: CDR1 SNHLY and CDR2 FYNNEI. There are 15 residues in the CDR3. The CDR3 region is CASSQVWGQGQPQHF. The CDR3 region has the DNA TGTGCCAGCAGTCAAGTCTGGGGGCAGGGGCAGCCCCAGCATTTT.

This clone was observed a handful of times. V is TRBV27 and J is TRBJ2-1, with 7 nucleotides matching TRBD2. The CDR3 spans 16 residues. Losses at the gene ends were 4 bases for V and 3 bases for J; bases not matched to a gene: 9. Germline values: CDR1 MNHEY, CDR2 SMNVEV (reference sequence). The DNA for the CDR3 is TGTGCCAGCAGTTATTTAGTTGGGGGGGGCTACAATGAGCAGTTCTTC. Protein: CASSYLVGGGYNEQFF.

The chain recombines TRBV3-1 (or the pseudogene TRBV3-2) with TRBJ2-7; tentative D call: TRBD1 (7 bases). The V and J ends lost 2 bases and 5 bases respectively, with 13 bases between them. Germline V gene sequence: CDR1 LGHDT, CDR2 YNNKEL (reference sequence). The CDR3 spans 14 residues. CDR3 nucleotides: TGTGCCAGCAGCCAATCCAGGGGGGTCCACGAGCAGTACTTC. As protein: CASSQSRGVHEQYF.

V and J are TRBV9 and TRBJ2-7; 7 nucleotides match TRBD2. The ends lost 0 bases at V and 4 bases at J; junction bases unmatched: 4. CDR1 is SGDLS, CDR2 YYNGEE, per germline. The CDR3 sequence is 14 residues long. CDR3 region: CASSVGGSGYEQYF. Written as DNA, the CDR3 is TGTGCCAGCAGCGTAGGGGGTAGCGGGTACGAGCAGTACTTC.

The chain employs TRBV19 and TRBJ2-7; TRBD2 agrees at 7 bases. Per germline, CDR1 LNHDA and CDR2 SQIVND (reference sequence). The CDR3 contains 14 residues. The junction had 8 bases not matched to a gene; V was cut back by 3 bases and J by 6 bases. For the CDR3, the DNA is TGTGCCAGTAGTATCCAGCGGGAACGGGGCGAGCAGTACTTC. It yields the protein CASSIQRERGEQYF.

The CDR3 protein is CASSQDPGGASGYTF. DNA of the CDR3: TGTGCCAGCAGCCAAGATCCAGGGGGCGCTAGTGGCTACACCTTC. V gene TRBV3-1 (or the pseudogene TRBV3-2) combines with J gene TRBJ1-2; TRBD1 aligns across 8 bases. Trimming at V came to 0 bases and at J to 7 bases, leaving 7 bases not matched to a gene. This CDR3 is 15 amino acids long. The V gene's germline CDR1 is LGHDT and CDR2 YNNKEL (reference sequence).